This T cell receptor (beta chain) was recovered during a study of OX40 agonist ivuxolimab in advanced cancers. At the level of the whole study: Ivuxolimab was an agonistic, fully human IgG2 monoclonal antibody directed against OX40 (CD134), a costimulatory receptor. Intravenous ivuxolimab was administered to patients every 2 weeks at six dose levels: 0.01, 0.1, 0.3, 1.5, 3 and 10 mg/kg. Of the roughly 51 patients in dose escalation, about 20 had hepatocellular carcinoma, some 15 had melanoma, 9 had renal cell carcinoma and 9 had head and neck cancer. In the dose-escalation cohort, roughly four fifths of patients were male, and the mean age was around 60 years, with a range of about 23 to 90. Prior anti-PD-1, anti-PD-L1 or anti-CTLA-4 therapy was permitted, and roughly two fifths of dose-escalation patients had received checkpoint inhibitors. Partial responses occurred in three dose-escalation patients: two with cutaneous melanoma and one with hepatocellular carcinoma. The purpose of peripheral TCRbeta sequencing was to test whether ivuxolimab changed TCR sequence diversity and led to clonal T-cell expansion. The paper covers the monotherapy dose-escalation part of the phase I ivuxolimab trial, which included N of about 50 patients.

For sequencing of the TCRbeta CDR3 region, genomic DNA was extracted from the sorted cells. The immunoSEQ Assay was used for sequencing of TCRbeta CDR3 regions. In its TCRdb copy, this immuneACCESS table keeps in-frame sequences only and misses some clones. Where compared with another copy, unresolved V genes explain less than half of these, and the others have no known cause. This sample is represented by roughly 43,000 clones; about four fifths of them were singletons. Around 1.9% of the sample lies in the top ten. Reading from cysteine to phenylalanine, the CDR3 counts 13 amino acids. Only the CDR3 portion is preserved as DNA: 39 bases, with reading frame beginning at the first base. V is pared back by 2 bases and J by 5 bases, with 12 bases lying between the germline termini. The germline V gene (reference sequence) supplies CDR1 GTSNPN and CDR2 SVGIG. To note about this clone: It has no known antigen specificity. Nothing much larger sits one base from this clone, and base qualities are not available.

Patients with a history of autoimmune disease or receiving systemic immunosuppression were excluded from the trial. Peripheral blood for TCR sequencing was drawn from every dose cohort at baseline, at cycle 4 day 1 and at cycle 7 day 1. The samples were taken from a phase I, first-in-human, multicenter, open-label dose-escalation trial of ivuxolimab. Adults with locally advanced or metastatic melanoma, renal cell, hepatocellular, or head and neck squamous cell carcinoma were enrolled in the trial. CD4+ and CD8+ T cells were sorted separately from peripheral blood before TCR sequencing. Paper-wide results and their limitations: In the 0.1-3.0 mg/kg groups, partial responders had among the lowest normalized peripheral clonal expansion, particularly in CD8+ T cells. At doses from 0.1 to 3.0 mg/kg, clonal expansion was seen in both CD4+ and CD8+ blood T cells between baseline and week 6. Low levels of normalized T-cell clonal expansion were also seen in some patients who did not respond. After ivuxolimab, more expanded clones were found on average in CD8+ T cells than in CD4+ T cells. Antigen specificity was not determined for the clonally expanded peripheral T cells.

The receptor's source is an adult with an advanced solid tumor such as melanoma, head and neck, liver or kidney cancer. The specimen was CD4+ or CD8+ T cells sorted from blood, collected in a trial of the OX40 agonist ivuxolimab. This sequence uses TRBV30 and TRBJ1-2; TRBD1 might be the D gene, on 6 matching bases. CDR3 sequence: CAWSHRDAYGYTF. The DNA sequence is as follows: TGTGCCTGGAGTCACAGGGACGCTTATGGCTACACCTTC.